One and the same sample provided the 9 T cell receptor beta chains below, sequenced in a study of metastatic and nonmetastatic thyroid tumors. TCRdb re-analyzed the PCR reads using MiXCR. The sample records 60,000 to 75,000 clones, just over 4% being singletons. Patients had received no treatment of any kind before thyroid surgery. Input material: blood. The receptors originated from a female donor with papillary thyroid cancer or a benign thyroid nodule (not recorded which). Some clones in this sample may be carry-over from other donors' samples.

This clone was observed many times. The V gene is TRBV5-6, the J gene TRBJ2-6, with D tentatively TRBD1 or TRBD2 (6 bases each). The CDR3 sequence is 18 residues long. V shed 5 bases and J shed 2 bases, with 20 bases lying between them. From germline, CDR1 is SGHDT and CDR2 YYEEEE. The CDR3 here is CASREGGRGSPGANVLTF. CDR3 coding DNA: TGTGCCAGCAGGGAGGGGGGCAGGGGATCCCCTGGGGCCAACGTCCTGACTTTC.

Ten or more counts support this clone. The rearrangement uses TRBV7-3 and TRBJ2-5, with D perhaps being TRBD1 or TRBD2 (6 bases each). This CDR3 region has 15 residues. V was cut by 7 bases and J by 4 bases, with 19 bases left in between. Germline V CDR1 and CDR2: SGHTA, FQGTGA. The CDR3 sequence: CASISEGGVGETQYF. Written as DNA, the CDR3 is TGTGCCAGCATCTCAGAGGGGGGCGTGGGAGAGACCCAGTACTTC.

Only a few counts were recorded for this clone. A read error may account for a junction end that differs from germline. J is TRBJ1-2 and V is TRBV19; 7 bases map to TRBD1. The germline CDR1 and CDR2 sequences are LNHDA and SQIVND (reference sequence). The CDR3 sequence is 15 residues long. The CDR3 reads CASSGQVNSNYVYTF. The CDR3 nucleotides are TGTGCCAGTAGTGGACAGGTGAACTCTAACTATGTCTACACCTTC.

Comment on this clone: A junction end diverges from the germline sequence, so it may reflect a read error. The chain employs TRBV20-1 and TRBJ2-2, with 10 bases aligning to TRBD2. From germline, CDR1 is DFQATT and CDR2 SNEGSKA (reference sequence). CDR3 length: 15 amino acids. The CDR3 is CSARGLAGVTGDLFF. CDR3 DNA sequence: TGCAGTGCTAGGGGTCTAGCGGGAGTCACCGGGGATCTGTTTTTT.

By share, this clone ranks as medium-sized. The V and J genes are TRBV20-1 and TRBJ1-1, with TRBD1 identical over 10 bases. The V segment lost 6 bases and the J segment 3 bases; nucleotides outside the gene matches: 7. CDR3 size: 14 residues. The germline CDR1 and CDR2 sequences are DFQATT and SNEGSKA (reference sequence). The CDR3 nucleotides are TGCAGTGCGACCGGGACAGGGGACCACACTGAAGCTTTCTTT. Protein: CSATGTGDHTEAFF.

This clone was counted ten times or more. This chain links TRBV28 with TRBJ1-1; unclear D gene. The CDR3 runs to 10 residues. V lost 8 bases and J 0 bases, leaving 1 base between the germline ends. CDR1 and CDR2 (germline): MDHEN, SYDVKM. The CDR3 loop is CASLNTEAFF. The CDR3 nucleotides are TGTGCCAGCCTGAACACTGAAGCTTTCTTT. The full variable domain, in which reference TRBV28 and TRBJ1-1 provide the parts outside the CDR3, is DVKVTQSSRYLVKRTGEKVFLECVQDMDHENMFWYRQDPGLGLRLIYFSYDVKMKEKGDIPEGYSVSREKKERFSLILESASTNQTSMYLCASLNTEAFFGQGTRLTVV.

The sample holds many counts of this clone. The rearrangement links TRBV5-1 to TRBJ1-4, with D possibly TRBD1 on 6 matching bases. Germline V lookup: CDR1 SGHRS, CDR2 YFSETQ. The CDR3 extends over 15 amino acids. V lost 2 bases to trimming and J lost 3 bases, with 11 bases between them. The CDR3 is CASSLRTDSNEKLFF. The CDR3 coding sequence is TGCGCCAGCAGCTTAAGGACAGATTCTAATGAAAAACTGTTTTTT.

DNA for the CDR3: TGCGCCAGCAGACCCTATGGAACTAGCGGGAGGGCCGGAGAGACCCAGTACTTC. Protein sequence: CASRPYGTSGRAGETQYF. The rearrangement links TRBV4-1 to TRBJ2-5; TRBD2 agrees at 13 bases. This CDR3 spans 18 amino acids. The V gene's germline CDR1 is MGHRA and CDR2 YSYEKL. With 6 bases clipped from V and 4 bases from J, the junction kept 14 bases outside the gene matches.

This clone was seen ten or more times. The genes are TRBV9 and TRBJ2-5, with D unresolved. V was cut by 4 bases and J by 5 bases, with 15 bases left in between. Germline values: CDR1 SGDLS, CDR2 YYNGEE. The CDR3 has 14 amino acids. CDR3 sequence reads: CASSPQAWSETQYF. The CDR3 DNA is TGTGCCAGCAGCCCCCAAGCCTGGTCGGAGACCCAGTACTTC.